This T cell receptor beta chain was recovered during a study of T-cell reconstitution after alpha-beta-depleted transplantation in children. Study-wide results and caveats: The main origin of T-cell counts and diversity one year after transplant was newly produced T cells.

The germline V gene has CDR1 KGHSH and CDR2 LQKENI. The CDR3 sequence is 15 residues long. V lost 0 bases, J lost 1 base, and 1 base stayed unmatched. In regard to this clonotype: The antigen is not known.

Molecular barcoding with unique molecular identifiers was used for the TCRbeta library. TCRdb reprocessed the PCR reads via MiXCR and lists one record per CDR3 protein. The sample includes approximately 520,000 distinct CDR3 sequences, more than 9.5% of them seen just once. Sequenced here: PBMCs, mostly from graft donor cells, sampled 180 days after TCRalphabeta/CD19-depleted stem cell transplant. The chain carries TRBV18 and TRBJ1-1, with 8 positions matching TRBD1. The TCR sequence derives from a female patient aged 2-10 years who had a stem cell transplant for aplastic anemia, so the T cells may come from the graft donor. CDR3 nucleotide sequence: TGTGCCAGCTCACCACCGCAGGGGGCGAACACTGAAGCTTTCTTT. It yields the protein CASSPPQGANTEAFF. The full variable domain, with the rest looked up from reference TRBV18 and TRBJ1-1, is NAGVMQNPRHLVRRRGQEARLRCSPMKGHSHVYWYRQLPEEGLKFMVYLQKENIIDESGMPKERFSAEFPKEGPSILRIQQVVRGDSAAYFCASSPPQGANTEAFFGQGTRLTVV.